These 6 T cell receptor beta chains were all obtained from the same sample, sequenced in a study of a mutant IDH1 vaccine in newly diagnosed glioma. Clones were sequenced by immunoSEQ multiplex PCR, and TCRdb holds only the in-frame ones, with some missing. The sample has 45,000 to 65,000 clones; roughly 82% are singletons. Documented time point: week 5, during vaccination. Doses consisted of 300 ug of mutant IDH1 20-mer peptide each, paired with topical imiquimod. No antigen has been identified for these receptors. The sequencing here drew on PBMCs, taken from a glioma patient whose treatment included an IDH1 peptide vaccine. All receptors derive from a woman younger than 30 with glioma. Some clones in this sample may be carry-over from other donors' samples.

This chain uses TRBV7-2 with TRBJ2-5, with 13 positions matching TRBD2. Germline V lookup: CDR1 SGHTA, CDR2 FQGNSA. J was trimmed by 2 bases and V by 4 bases; bases with no gene match: 4. This CDR3 has 16 residues. This CDR3 is CASSYGGLAGQETQYF. The CDR3 bases are TGTGCCAGCAGCTACGGGGGACTAGCGGGGCAAGAGACCCAGTACTTC.

This chain links TRBV4-3 with TRBJ2-2; 12 nucleotides align to TRBD2. The CDR3 spans 18 residues. Germline-derived CDR1 and CDR2 are LGHNA and YSLEER. V was pared by 0 bases and J by 1 base, with 3 bases of the junction left unmatched. The CDR3 here is CASSQDWGLAGNTGELFF. The CDR3 DNA sequence: TGCGCCAGCAGCCAAGATTGGGGACTAGCGGGGAACACCGGGGAGCTGTTTTTT.

This clone occurred a few times. This rearrangement joins TRBV5-4 to TRBJ1-5, with TRBD1 as a possible D gene (5 bases). Trimming took 2 bases from V and 4 from J, leaving 7 bases between them. The CDR3 has 13 amino acids. Germline CDR1 SGHNT, CDR2 YYREEE (reference sequence). CDR3 in DNA: TGTGCCAGCAGCTTATGGGGGAATCAGCCCCAGCATTTT. Translation: CASSLWGNQPQHF.

The chain has TRBV5-1 and TRBJ1-4, with unresolved D. CDR3 length: 15 amino acids. In germline, CDR1 is SGHRS, CDR2 YFSETQ. V gave up 0 bases and J gave up 4 bases, with 10 bases separating them. The CDR3 sequence is CASSLVAAYNEKLFF. The CDR3 DNA reads TGCGCCAGCAGCTTGGTGGCGGCGTATAATGAAAAACTGTTTTTT. Full variable domain (remainder filled in from reference TRBV5-1 and TRBJ1-4): KAGVTQTPRYLIKTRGQQVTLSCSPISGHRSVSWYQQTPGQGLQFLFEYFSETQRNKGNFPGRFSGRQFSNSRSEMNVSTLELGDSALYLCASSLVAAYNEKLFFGSGTQLSVL.

V gene TRBV9 combines with J gene TRBJ2-7; D may be TRBD1 or TRBD2 (6 bases each). The germline CDR1 and CDR2 sequences are SGDLS and YYNGEE. Trimming cost V 0 bases and J 2 bases, with 12 bases left between them. The CDR3 spans 15 residues. The CDR3 DNA reads as TGTGCCAGCAGCGTAGAATGGGGGGCTGCCTACGAGCAGTACTTC. It is translated as CASSVEWGAAYEQYF.

The gene calls are TRBV5-1 and TRBJ1-4, with D possibly TRBD1 on 6 matching bases. This CDR3 has 15 amino acids. The V gene lost 3 bases and the J gene lost 0 bases, with 9 bases spanning the gap. CDR1 is SGHRS, CDR2 YFSETQ, per germline. CDR3 in amino acids: CASSSEGATNEKLFF. The CDR3 nucleotides read TGCGCCAGCAGCTCCGAGGGGGCAACTAATGAAAAACTGTTTTTT.